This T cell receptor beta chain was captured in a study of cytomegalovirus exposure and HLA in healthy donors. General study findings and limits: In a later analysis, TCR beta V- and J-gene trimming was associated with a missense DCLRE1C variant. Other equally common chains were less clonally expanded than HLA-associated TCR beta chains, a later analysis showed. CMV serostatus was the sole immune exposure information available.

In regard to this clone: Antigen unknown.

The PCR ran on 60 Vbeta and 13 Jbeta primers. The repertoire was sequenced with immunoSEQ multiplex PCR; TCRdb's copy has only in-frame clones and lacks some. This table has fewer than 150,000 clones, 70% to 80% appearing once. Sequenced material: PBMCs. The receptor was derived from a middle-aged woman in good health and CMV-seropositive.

The CDR3 protein is CASSQDWASPNSPLHF. CDR3 nucleotides: TGCGCCAGCAGCCAAGATTGGGCAAGCCCTAATTCACCCCTCCACTTT. V gene TRBV4-3 combines with J gene TRBJ1-6; D gene uncertain. Trimming pared 0 bases from V and 6 bases from J, leaving 12 bases between. This CDR3 is 16 amino acids long. CDR1 is LGHNA, CDR2 YSLEER, per germline.